Listed below are T cell receptor beta chains from one sample, sequenced in a study of blood T cell repertoires in COVID-19. Generated by immunoSEQ multiplex PCR, the TCRdb table keeps only in-frame clones and is missing some. This sample has fewer than 90,000 clones; about 88% occur once, and the top ten carry about 1.3%. The sample taken for sequencing was peripheral blood. These receptors were collected from a human donor in a cohort sampled during active COVID-19. Each CDR3 is given with its conserved first and last residue. Each record gives: CDR3 DNA, CDR3 protein, J gene, V gene, clone size, D gene. A D gene is named only where the DNA matches it firmly. Clone size appears in some rows only: once, few, many, or a class for an expanded clone.

CDR3 DNA: TGTGCCAGCAGCTTGGTTTTGGGGGCTGAGACCCAGTACTTC; CDR3 protein: CASSLVLGAETQYF; J gene: TRBJ2-5; V gene: TRBV5-4; clone size: NA; D gene: NA
CDR3 DNA: TGTGCCAGCAGTCTGGACTGGAACACTGAAGCTTTCTTT; CDR3 protein: CASSLDWNTEAFF; J gene: TRBJ1-1; V gene: TRBV6-5; clone size: NA; D gene: NA
CDR3 DNA: TGTGCCAGCAGCAAGGGACAGGGGGACTGTGGGCAGTACTTC; CDR3 protein: CASSKGQGDCGQYF; J gene: TRBJ2-7; V gene: TRBV21-1; clone size: NA; D gene: NA
CDR3 DNA: TGTGCCAGCAGCCTCCGCGATCGGGGAAACACTGAAGCTTTCTTT; CDR3 protein: CASSLRDRGNTEAFF; J gene: TRBJ1-1; V gene: TRBV3-1/TRBV3-2; clone size: NA; D gene: NA
CDR3 DNA: TGTGCCAGCAGTTTTCCCCTTCTAGCGGGAGTAGGCGAGCAGTACTTC; CDR3 protein: CASSFPLLAGVGEQYF; J gene: TRBJ2-7; V gene: TRBV28; clone size: NA; D gene: TRBD2
CDR3 DNA: TGTGCCAGCAGTCGTCTTCAGAACTCTGGAAACACCATATATTTT; CDR3 protein: CASSRLQNSGNTIYF; J gene: TRBJ1-3; V gene: TRBV7-2; clone size: NA; D gene: NA
CDR3 DNA: TGTGCCAGCAGCCGCGCACAGGGGTGGGATGGCTACACCTTC; CDR3 protein: CASSRAQGWDGYTF; J gene: TRBJ1-2; V gene: TRBV11-2; clone size: NA; D gene: TRBD1
CDR3 DNA: TGCAGTGCTAGTCAGGGGACTAGCGGCTATGAGCAGTTCTTC; CDR3 protein: CSASQGTSGYEQFF; J gene: TRBJ2-1; V gene: TRBV20-1; clone size: NA; D gene: TRBD2
CDR3 DNA: TGTGCCAGCAGCCAAGTGGCAGGGCACAATCAGCCCCAGCATTTT; CDR3 protein: CASSQVAGHNQPQHF; J gene: TRBJ1-5; V gene: TRBV4-2; clone size: NA; D gene: NA
CDR3 DNA: TGTGCCAGCTCAGGGGTTAGCTCCTATAATTCACCCCTCCACTTT; CDR3 protein: CASSGVSSYNSPLHF; J gene: TRBJ1-6; V gene: TRBV4-2; clone size: NA; D gene: NA
CDR3 DNA: TGTGCCACGACTAGCGGACCCTACGAGCAGTACTTC; CDR3 protein: CATTSGPYEQYF; J gene: TRBJ2-7; V gene: TRBV11-2; clone size: once; D gene: TRBD2
CDR3 DNA: TGTGCCAGCAGTGAAAGTGGTCGGGGATTCATAGGGCGGGGGCACTACGAGCAGTACTTC; CDR3 protein: CASSESGRGFIGRGHYEQYF; J gene: TRBJ2-7; V gene: TRBV6-1; clone size: NA; D gene: NA
CDR3 DNA: TGTGCCAGCAGCTTAGCGACAGGGGGCACCTATGGCTACACCTTC; CDR3 protein: CASSLATGGTYGYTF; J gene: TRBJ1-2; V gene: TRBV7-9; clone size: NA; D gene: TRBD1
CDR3 DNA: TGTGCCAGCAGCCAAGGGGGAGGGGAGGACTATGGCTACACCTTC; CDR3 protein: CASSQGGGEDYGYTF; J gene: TRBJ1-2; V gene: TRBV3-1/TRBV3-2; clone size: NA; D gene: NA
CDR3 DNA: TGTGCCAGCAGCGTAGAGATCAGCGGGAGGAACACCGGGGAGCTGTTTTTT; CDR3 protein: CASSVEISGRNTGELFF; J gene: TRBJ2-2; V gene: TRBV9; clone size: NA; D gene: TRBD2
CDR3 DNA: TGTGCCAGCAGCCAAGGACTAGCGGGATTGAACGAGCAGTACTTC; CDR3 protein: CASSQGLAGLNEQYF; J gene: TRBJ2-7; V gene: TRBV3-1/TRBV3-2; clone size: NA; D gene: TRBD2
CDR3 DNA: TGCGCCAGCAGCTTGGGGTCTTCAGGGGGGAAGACCCAGTACTTC; CDR3 protein: CASSLGSSGGKTQYF; J gene: TRBJ2-5; V gene: TRBV5-1; clone size: NA; D gene: NA
CDR3 DNA: TGTGCCTGGAGTTTGCTAGTAGGGACCCAGTACTTC; CDR3 protein: CAWSLLVGTQYF; J gene: TRBJ2-5; V gene: TRBV30; clone size: NA; D gene: NA
CDR3 DNA: TGTGCCAGCAGCCCCGGAGGGAGGGACTGGGAAAAACTGTTTTTT; CDR3 protein: CASSPGGRDWEKLFF; J gene: TRBJ1-4; V gene: TRBV6-5; clone size: NA; D gene: NA
CDR3 DNA: TGCGCCAGCAGCTGGGAGACAGGGACCTACGAGCAGTACTTC; CDR3 protein: CASSWETGTYEQYF; J gene: TRBJ2-7; V gene: TRBV5-1; clone size: NA; D gene: TRBD1
CDR3 DNA: TGTGCCAGCAGGAGTGGGGCCACCTATGGCTACACCTTC; CDR3 protein: CASRSGATYGYTF; J gene: TRBJ1-2; V gene: TRBV5-4; clone size: NA; D gene: NA
CDR3 DNA: TGCGCCAGCAGCCCAACCGGGACAGGTTCCGGCTACACCTTC; CDR3 protein: CASSPTGTGSGYTF; J gene: TRBJ1-2; V gene: TRBV4-1; clone size: few; D gene: TRBD1
CDR3 DNA: TGTGCCACCAGCAGACGCCAGATAGGGGGAAACACTGAAGCTTTCTTT; CDR3 protein: CATSRRQIGGNTEAFF; J gene: TRBJ1-1; V gene: TRBV15; clone size: once; D gene: NA
CDR3 DNA: TGTGCCAGCAGTTCCGCGGGAGTCCCAGAGACCCAGTACTTC; CDR3 protein: CASSSAGVPETQYF; J gene: TRBJ2-5; V gene: TRBV27; clone size: NA; D gene: TRBD2
CDR3 DNA: TGCGCCAGCAGCTGGAAGACGACTAGCGGATACTCCTACGAGCAGTACTTC; CDR3 protein: CASSWKTTSGYSYEQYF; J gene: TRBJ2-7; V gene: TRBV5-1; clone size: NA; D gene: TRBD2
CDR3 DNA: TGTGCCAGCAGTTTACGGGGGAACACTGAAGCTTTCTTT; CDR3 protein: CASSLRGNTEAFF; J gene: TRBJ1-1; V gene: TRBV27; clone size: NA; D gene: NA
CDR3 DNA: TGTGCCAGTAGTAGCGGGACTAGCGGGTTAACAGATACGCAGTATTTT; CDR3 protein: CASSSGTSGLTDTQYF; J gene: TRBJ2-3; V gene: TRBV19; clone size: NA; D gene: TRBD2
CDR3 DNA: TGCGCCAGCAGACAGGGGGCGCAAAGTATATACGAGCAGTACTTC; CDR3 protein: CASRQGAQSIYEQYF; J gene: TRBJ2-7; V gene: TRBV5-1; clone size: NA; D gene: TRBD1
CDR3 DNA: TGTGCCAGCATGGACAGGGTTGGAGCCAAAAACATTCAGTACTTC; CDR3 protein: CASMDRVGAKNIQYF; J gene: TRBJ2-4; V gene: TRBV6-5; clone size: NA; D gene: TRBD1
CDR3 DNA: TGTGCCAGTAGTCCGGGGCCAGGGGGCGTTCAGCCCCAGCATTTT; CDR3 protein: CASSPGPGGVQPQHF; J gene: TRBJ1-5; V gene: TRBV19; clone size: NA; D gene: TRBD1
CDR3 DNA: TGTGCCAGCAGCCCCGGGACAGCCAATTCACCCCTCCACTTT; CDR3 protein: CASSPGTANSPLHF; J gene: TRBJ1-6; V gene: TRBV14; clone size: NA; D gene: TRBD1
CDR3 DNA: TGTGCCAGCAGCTTAGCGTCGGGAAATGAAAAACTGTTTTTT; CDR3 protein: CASSLASGNEKLFF; J gene: TRBJ1-4; V gene: TRBV7-9; clone size: NA; D gene: NA
CDR3 DNA: TGTGCCAGCTCACCCCAGGGAGAGCAGTACTTC; CDR3 protein: CASSPQGEQYF; J gene: TRBJ2-7; V gene: TRBV18; clone size: NA; D gene: NA
CDR3 DNA: TGTGCCAGCTCACCAGGCGGGGACCTAAGCTACGAGCAGTACTTC; CDR3 protein: CASSPGGDLSYEQYF; J gene: TRBJ2-7; V gene: TRBV18; clone size: NA; D gene: NA
CDR3 DNA: TGTGCCATCAGTGATGCGGGGAGCTCCTACAATGAGCAGTTCTTC; CDR3 protein: CAISDAGSSYNEQFF; J gene: TRBJ2-1; V gene: TRBV10-3; clone size: once; D gene: NA
CDR3 DNA: TGTGCCAGTAGGGAGGGGAGCACTGAAGCTTTCTTT; CDR3 protein: CASREGSTEAFF; J gene: TRBJ1-1; V gene: TRBV19; clone size: NA; D gene: NA
CDR3 DNA: TGTGCCAGCAGTTACTCGGGGAGGGAGCAGTACTTC; CDR3 protein: CASSYSGREQYF; J gene: TRBJ2-7; V gene: TRBV6-6; clone size: NA; D gene: NA
CDR3 DNA: TGTGCCAGTAGTGTGGGCCCCCTCGGAAACACCATATATTTT; CDR3 protein: CASSVGPLGNTIYF; J gene: TRBJ1-3; V gene: TRBV19; clone size: NA; D gene: NA
CDR3 DNA: TGTGCCAGCAGTTATCAGGGTTTGGCTTTCTTT; CDR3 protein: CASSYQGLAFF; J gene: TRBJ1-1; V gene: TRBV6-5; clone size: NA; D gene: NA
CDR3 DNA: TGTGCCAGCAGGCCGGACAGGGGGCAAGTCTATGGCTACACCTTC; CDR3 protein: CASRPDRGQVYGYTF; J gene: TRBJ1-2; V gene: TRBV28; clone size: NA; D gene: TRBD1
CDR3 DNA: TGTGCCAGCAGCTCCTCGGGGGGACACCGCACAGATACGCAGTATTTT; CDR3 protein: CASSSSGGHRTDTQYF; J gene: TRBJ2-3; V gene: TRBV7-3; clone size: NA; D gene: NA
CDR3 DNA: TGTGCCAGCAGTTACTCGGTAGGGGGAGAGACCCAGTACTTC; CDR3 protein: CASSYSVGGETQYF; J gene: TRBJ2-5; V gene: TRBV6-5; clone size: NA; D gene: NA
CDR3 DNA: TGTGCCAGCAGTAAGACTACAGGGGCCGAGCAGTACTTC; CDR3 protein: CASSKTTGAEQYF; J gene: TRBJ2-7; V gene: TRBV12-3/TRBV12-4; clone size: NA; D gene: TRBD1
CDR3 DNA: TGTGCCAGCAGCCGGGGGGGGACACGGACCTATGGCTACACCTTC; CDR3 protein: CASSRGGTRTYGYTF; J gene: TRBJ1-2; V gene: TRBV7-8; clone size: NA; D gene: NA
CDR3 DNA: TGTGCCAGCAGTGAAGCCAGGTATAGCAATCAGCCCCAGCATTTT; CDR3 protein: CASSEARYSNQPQHF; J gene: TRBJ1-5; V gene: TRBV2; clone size: NA; D gene: NA
CDR3 DNA: TGTGCCAGCAGTCCCGAACGGTATGGCTACACCTTC; CDR3 protein: CASSPERYGYTF; J gene: TRBJ1-2; V gene: TRBV28; clone size: NA; D gene: NA
CDR3 DNA: TGTGCCAGCAGCTTGGGACAGACTAACAATGAGCAGTTCTTC; CDR3 protein: CASSLGQTNNEQFF; J gene: TRBJ2-1; V gene: TRBV9; clone size: NA; D gene: TRBD1
CDR3 DNA: TGTGCCAGCAGCCGCAGGGCCGCGAACACCGGGGAGCTGTTTTTT; CDR3 protein: CASSRRAANTGELFF; J gene: TRBJ2-2; V gene: TRBV11-1; clone size: NA; D gene: NA
CDR3 DNA: TGTGCCACCAGCAGTAGGACAGGGGAAGGCTACACCTTC; CDR3 protein: CATSSRTGEGYTF; J gene: TRBJ1-2; V gene: TRBV15; clone size: NA; D gene: TRBD1
CDR3 DNA: TGTGCCAGCAGCACATTTGACCGTCGGAGTCTCTACGAGCAGTACTTC; CDR3 protein: CASSTFDRRSLYEQYF; J gene: TRBJ2-7; V gene: TRBV21-1; clone size: NA; D gene: NA